This T cell receptor (beta chain) was identified during a study of identical twins. This clonotype was detected only a few times. V trimming: 4 bases; J trimming: 7 bases; junction bases outside the gene matches: 7. The CDR3 has 14 residues. Germline V gene sequence: CDR1 LGHDT, CDR2 YNNKEL (reference sequence). TCRdb redid the calling of the 5' RACE reads with MiXCR, one entry per CDR3 protein. The sample includes about 790,000 distinct CDR3 sequences, 18% of them seen just once. The data also belong to a second study, concerning T cells expressing NK-cell markers. This second study notes: The TCR beta repertoires originated in sorted CD3+CD56+NKG2C+, CD3+CD56+NKG2C- and CD3+CD56-NKG2C+ T cells. NKG2C+ dominant clonotype frequencies in more than 5 donors were about 1.0-8% of CD8+ T cells.

This receptor was obtained from a woman between 18 and 30 years old in good health. Sequencing was done on a sample of PBMCs. V and J are TRBV3-1 and TRBJ2-5; TRBD2 matches at 9 bases. The CDR3 DNA reads TGTGCCAGCAGCCTAGCTAGCGGGGTGGCGACCCAGTACTTC. This codes for CASSLASGVATQYF.